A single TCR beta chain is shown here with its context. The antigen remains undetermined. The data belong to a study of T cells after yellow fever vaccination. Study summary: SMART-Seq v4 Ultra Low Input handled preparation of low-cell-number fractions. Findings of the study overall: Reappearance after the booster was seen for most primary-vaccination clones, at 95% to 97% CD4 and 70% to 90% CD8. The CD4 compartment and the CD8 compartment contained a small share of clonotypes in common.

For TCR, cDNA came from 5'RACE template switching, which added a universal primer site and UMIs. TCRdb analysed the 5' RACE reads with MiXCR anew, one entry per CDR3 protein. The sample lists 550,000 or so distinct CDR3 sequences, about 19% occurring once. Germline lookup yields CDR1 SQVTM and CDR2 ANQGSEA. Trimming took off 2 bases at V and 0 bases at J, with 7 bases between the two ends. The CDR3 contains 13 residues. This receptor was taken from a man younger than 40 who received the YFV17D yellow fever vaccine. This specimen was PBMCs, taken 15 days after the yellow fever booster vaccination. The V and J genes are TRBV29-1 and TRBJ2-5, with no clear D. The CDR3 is CSVERENQETQYF. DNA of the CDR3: TGCAGCGTTGAAAGGGAAAACCAAGAGACCCAGTACTTC.